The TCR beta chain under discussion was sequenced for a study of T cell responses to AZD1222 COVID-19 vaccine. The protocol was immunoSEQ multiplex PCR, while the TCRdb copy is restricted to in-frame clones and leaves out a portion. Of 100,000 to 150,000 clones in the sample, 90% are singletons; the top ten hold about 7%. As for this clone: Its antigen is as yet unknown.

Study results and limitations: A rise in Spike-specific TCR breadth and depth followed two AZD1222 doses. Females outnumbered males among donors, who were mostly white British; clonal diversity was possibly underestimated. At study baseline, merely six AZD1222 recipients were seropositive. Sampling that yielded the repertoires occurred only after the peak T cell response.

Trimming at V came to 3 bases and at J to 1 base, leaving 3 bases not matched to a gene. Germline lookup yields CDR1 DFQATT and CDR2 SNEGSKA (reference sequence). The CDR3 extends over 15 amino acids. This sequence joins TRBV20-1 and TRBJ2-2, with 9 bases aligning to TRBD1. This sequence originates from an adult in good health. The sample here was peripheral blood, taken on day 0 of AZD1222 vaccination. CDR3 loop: CSASPGQGNTGELFF. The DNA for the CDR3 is TGCAGTGCTAGTCCGGGACAGGGGAACACCGGGGAGCTGTTTTTT.